Below, 11 T cell receptor beta chains from the same sample are listed, as sequenced in a study of T-cell memory formation after mild COVID-19 (dated by TCRdb to the early 2020s). Library method: 5' RACE. TCRdb shows the sequencer as Illumina NovaSeq 6000. TCRdb reworked the public reads: Q25 trimming with fastp, MiXCR clone assembly, productive beta chains retained. Under each unique CDR3 protein, matching rows form one entry showing the most common genes and DNA. The sample table shows a few hundred thousand distinct CDR3 sequences, and roughly 15% are seen once. The ten top clones hold 20% to 25% of the sample. Sequenced input: PBMCs or a T cell subset sorted from them (not recorded which). These TCRs come from a man aged 18 to 30 who had mild COVID-19 (a few samples of this study predate the infection). The sample titles of this study are shuffled in the database, so cell type and time point are left out; the donor was told from shared clones.

The chain recombines TRBV19 with TRBJ2-3; 8 nucleotides match TRBD1. Germline CDR1 LNHDA, CDR2 SQIVND (reference sequence). Losses at the gene ends were 5 bases for V and 5 bases for J; bases not matched to a gene: 6. CDR3 length: 14 amino acids. The CDR3 sequence: CASSDDRGKDTQYF. CDR3 sequence (DNA): TGTGCCAGTAGTGACGACAGGGGAAAAGATACGCAGTATTTT.

This chain uses TRBV7-9 with TRBJ2-5; D is undetermined. This CDR3 has 14 amino acids. Germline V gene data show CDR1 as SEHNR and CDR2 as FQNEAQ (reference sequence). V was cut by 3 bases and J by 2 bases, with 10 bases left in between. DNA of the CDR3: TGTGCCAGCAGCTTTCTTCGGGTACAAGAGACCCAGTACTTC. This sequence encodes CASSFLRVQETQYF.

This clonotype was picked up a small number of times. V gene TRBV3-1 combines with J gene TRBJ2-2; no definite D call. The V end lost 4 bases, the J end lost 10 bases, and 10 bases lay between the germline ends. CDR3 size: 12 residues. Germline lookup yields CDR1 LGHDT and CDR2 YNNKEL (reference sequence). The CDR3 DNA reads TGTGCCAGCAGCCCGACGGGTGCGGAGCTGTTTTTT. Its translation is CASSPTGAELFF.

This clonotype was recorded a few times. V gene TRBV29-1 combines with J gene TRBJ1-1; 10 bases fit TRBD1. Germline-derived CDR1 and CDR2 are SQVTM and ANQGSEA. V was clipped by 5 bases and J by 2 bases; unmatched bases: 17. This CDR3 is built from 18 residues. CDR3 residues: CSVCDLWGQGQGNTEAFF. CDR3 bases: TGCAGCGTTTGTGATCTGTGGGGACAGGGGCAAGGAAACACTGAAGCTTTCTTT.

The chain recombines TRBV7-2 with TRBJ2-3; 10 positions match TRBD2. CDR3 length equals 16 residues. The germline V gene has CDR1 SGHTA and CDR2 FQGNSA. Losses at the gene ends were 2 bases for V and 0 bases for J; bases not matched to a gene: 2. The CDR3 sequence: CASSLSGRASTDTQYF. In nucleotides, the CDR3 is TGTGCCAGCAGCTTAAGCGGGAGGGCTAGCACAGATACGCAGTATTTT.

The genes are TRBV4-1 and TRBJ2-1; D possibly corresponds to TRBD1 (5 bases). The CDR3 is 13 amino acids. Trimming took 0 bases from V and 11 from J, leaving 11 bases between them. The germline V gene has CDR1 MGHRA and CDR2 YSYEKL. The CDR3 spells CASSQEGRQKQFF. CDR3 nucleotide sequence: TGCGCCAGCAGCCAAGAAGGCAGACAGAAGCAGTTCTTC.

As regards this clonotype: Here the CDR3 omits its conserved ending phenylalanine or tryptophan, so a read error is the likely source. The chain is built from TRBV2 and TRBJ1-2; maybe TRBD1 (6 bases). V gave up 1 base and J gave up 4 bases, with 13 bases separating them. Germline-derived CDR1 and CDR2 are SNHLY and FYNNEI. The CDR3 has 15 amino acids. CDR3 sequence: CASSEDGQGFYGYTL. The DNA for the CDR3 is TGTGCCAGCAGTGAAGACGGGCAGGGGTTCTATGGCTACACCTTA.

The rearrangement joins TRBV20-1 to TRBJ1-4; 7 bases align to TRBD1. This CDR3 is 13 amino acids long. Germline trimming cut 6 bases from V and 8 bases from J; bases unmatched to any gene: 9. In germline, CDR1 is DFQATT, CDR2 SNEGSKA (reference sequence). The CDR3 here is CSAHIGTDEKLFF. CDR3 DNA: TGCAGTGCCCACATCGGGACAGACGAAAAACTGTTTTTT.

CDR3 in DNA: TGTGCCAGCAGCTTAAGACTAGCGGGGGACGGGGAGACCCAGTACTTC. It is translated as CASSLRLAGDGETQYF. The rearrangement joins TRBV7-2 to TRBJ2-5, with 12 bases identical to TRBD2. From germline, CDR1 is SGHTA and CDR2 FQGNSA. Germline trimming cut 2 bases from V and 5 bases from J; bases unmatched to any gene: 6. The CDR3 totals 16 residues.

This clonotype was counted between two and nine times. The junction differs from germline at one of its ends, possibly a read error. The chain combines TRBV20-1 with TRBJ2-1, with 7 bases that match TRBD2. The CDR3 covers 11 residues. The V gene's germline CDR1 is DFQATT and CDR2 SNEGSKA (reference sequence). The CDR3 DNA reads as TGCAGTGCTAGCCTCCGGGACTATCGGCCGTTC. This sequence encodes CSASLRDYRPF.

Only a few counts were recorded for this clonotype. The chain uses TRBV5-1 and TRBJ2-1, with D possibly being TRBD2 (6 bases). The germline gives CDR1 SGHRS, CDR2 YFSETQ. V lost 0 bases, J lost 6 bases, and 16 bases lay in between. The length of the CDR3 is 16 residues. In nucleotides, the CDR3 is TGCGCCAGCAGCTTGGAGGGGCTGGAAGCGGGCAATGAGCAGTTCTTC. Encoded protein: CASSLEGLEAGNEQFF.